The rows below give T cell receptor beta chains drawn from one sample of a study of OX40 agonist ivuxolimab in advanced cancers. Clones were sequenced by immunoSEQ multiplex PCR, and TCRdb holds only the in-frame ones, with some missing. The sample consists of 45,000 or so clones, roughly 88% of them appearing once. The sequencing used CD4+ or CD8+ T cells sorted from blood, collected in a trial of the OX40 agonist ivuxolimab. The receptor source for this set is an adult with an advanced solid tumor such as melanoma, head and neck, liver or kidney cancer. Each CDR3 is given with its conserved first and last residue.

CDR3 length	J gene	V gene	CDR3 protein
15	TRBJ2-5	TRBV5-6	CASSLRASGWETQYF
15	TRBJ2-3	TRBV5-6	CASSWAGAGTDTQYF
15	TRBJ2-3	TRBV2	CASSEGLTSTDTQYF
15	TRBJ2-3	TRBV5-1	CASKLAGGLTDTQYF
11	TRBJ2-7	TRBV11-2	CASSLTYEQYF
14	TRBJ2-7	TRBV5-6	CASIRWDRSYEQYF
18	TRBJ1-2	TRBV5-3	CARSFFIPAKGANYGYTF
19	TRBJ2-2	TRBV9	CASSVRQGVRPSNTGELFF
14	TRBJ2-2	TRBV11-3	CASSLGYRAGELFF
12	NA	TRBV10-2	CASMTGAYEQYF
14	TRBJ2-5	TRBV5-6	CASSHGRQEETQYF
15	TRBJ1-1	TRBV5-1	CASSREAGGVTEAFF
14	TRBJ2-1	TRBV27	CASHGPRSRNEQFF
16	TRBJ2-1	TRBV4-2	CASSRVRAGENNEQFF
13	TRBJ1-2	TRBV4-1	CASSQGPESGYTF
12	TRBJ2-5	TRBV7-2	CASGREGETQYF
15	TRBJ2-1	TRBV19	CASSPTDSSYNEQFF
16	TRBJ1-5	TRBV10-1	CASGRPGEGTWQPQHF
13	TRBJ1-1	TRBV2	CANRVSRDTEAFF
18	TRBJ2-7	TRBV7-9	CASSLTRPGLVSSYEQYF
11	TRBJ1-1	TRBV6-5	CATSDRTGAFF
15	TRBJ2-1	TRBV4-2	CASSPQGSGANEQFF
14	TRBJ1-1	TRBV9	CASSVVGGETEAFF
11	TRBJ1-4	TRBV6-5	CASSINEKLFF
12	TRBJ2-7	TRBV14	CASSLNVYEQYF
16	TRBJ1-1	TRBV10-3	CAISDRGRVMNTEAFF
12	TRBJ2-7	TRBV5-6	CASSEQGYEQYF
13	TRBJ1-2	TRBV6-4	CASSPDRQGGYTF
13	TRBJ1-5	TRBV21-1	CASSKGSNQPQHF
14	TRBJ2-7	TRBV5-4	CASSSMASSYEQYF
15	TRBJ2-7	TRBV7-2	CASSSRWGDSYEQYF
16	TRBJ2-7	TRBV7-9	CASSLGSGISSYEQYF
15	TRBJ1-2	TRBV27	CASSLAGGLNYGYTF
16	TRBJ2-5	TRBV7-2	CASSLGTSVRMETQYF
18	TRBJ1-2	TRBV7-9	CASSTNRDSTTIFYGYTF
15	TRBJ1-1	TRBV5-6	CASSLNRLEYTEAFF
15	TRBJ2-5	TRBV4-1	CASSPAVGYTGEQYF
14	TRBJ2-7	TRBV27	CASSYLADTYEQYF
16	TRBJ2-2	TRBV5-4	CASSLGTGKNTGELFF
10	TRBJ2-7	TRBV6-1	CASGPYEQYF
17	TRBJ2-7	TRBV12-5	CASGLVLRLAGPYEQYF
14	TRBJ2-7	TRBV2	CASSEWRSDYEQYF
16	TRBJ2-6	TRBV5-8	CASSERGPSGANVLTF
13	TRBJ1-2	TRBV10-1	CASSETRTYGYTF
11	TRBJ1-2	TRBV29-1	CSVARGYGYTF
17	TRBJ2-7	TRBV4-3	CASSQETGGPSSYEQYF
18	TRBJ2-6	TRBV4-1	CASSLEGGMSSGANVLTF
14	TRBJ1-2	TRBV19	CASSGGLGNYGYTF
14	TRBJ1-2	TRBV2	CASSERMGAGGYTF
16	TRBJ2-7	TRBV27	CASSPGTESISYEQYF
16	TRBJ2-1	TRBV4-1	CASTPFWGASYNEQFF
15	TRBJ2-3	TRBV6-1	CASRVGLAGTDTQYF
12	TRBJ2-5	TRBV5-1	CASSLTQETQYF
13	TRBJ1-6	TRBV25-1	CASAGTGISPLHF